This T cell receptor (beta chain) was profiled in a study of CD8 T cell repertoires and HIV-1 epitope variants. Overall study: Separate wells received one of Twenty-five Gag or Nef variant peptides. Study-level points and caveats: Eight or nine antigen-specific TCR beta clonotypes were found; roughly 6 seemed cross-reactive to variants.

Sequencing of TCR beta CDR3 used immunoSEQ survey depth. Assay used: immunoSEQ multiplex PCR; TCRdb lists only in-frame clones, some missing. Counted here are about 5,100 clones, 65% to 80% occurring once; the ten biggest clones make up under 45%. As for this clone: Its specificity is not known.

CDR3 length: 14 residues. Germline values: CDR1 KGHSH, CDR2 LQKENI. Trimming shortened V by 3 bases and J by 1 base, and 9 bases separated the two germline ends. Sequencing was done on a sample of cultured CD8+ T cells derived from PBMCs. The source of this sequence is a male donor with HIV. The chain is built from TRBV18 and TRBJ2-5; no reliable D call. CDR3 residues: CASSPNSLQETQYF. CDR3 nucleotide sequence: TGTGCCAGCTCACCGAACAGCCTCCAAGAGACCCAGTACTTC.